This TCR beta chain was profiled in a study of cytomegalovirus exposure and HLA in healthy donors (dated by TCRdb to 2016 to 2017). Notes on the research overall: An earlier analysis of roughly 570 of the donors reported 276 Gb of sequence data and 95 million to 140 million unique TCR beta sequences obtained from about 180 million T cells. To decide whether each TCR beta V gene segment behaved as functional or pseudogenic, an earlier analysis of some 600 of the donors relied on high-throughput TCR beta sequencing. Among around 400 genotyped donors of the cohort, an average of 235,054 unique TCR beta nucleotide sequences were sequenced per donor, roughly 20% of them non-productive. The aim of the study was to test whether cataloging public T cell receptors could identify signatures of past pathogen exposure. Rather than using new phenotypic data, the later analysis identified candidate immune exposures from TCR beta sequences and from how often those sequences occurred across donors. A later genetic analysis took genome-wide SNP genotypes for about three fifths of the 666 donors and used that subset as a discovery cohort. HLA typing included class I and class II loci at four-digit resolution. Among the approximately 430 genotyped donors, around 81% belonged to the genetic ancestry cluster associated with self-reported Caucasian donors. To study patterns of TCR occurrence, a later analysis re-analyzed previously published TCR beta repertoires from around 700 donors and added high-resolution HLA genotyping. The study profiled the T cell repertoires of about 720 subjects by immunosequencing and related them to cytomegalovirus serostatus. The study combined high-throughput TCR immunosequencing, statistical association of individual TCRs with disease status, and machine learning to predict cytomegalovirus infection status. An early release that covered roughly 600 HLA-typed donors contained about 300 gigabases of sequencing data and some 87 million unique TCR sequences. Alongside the repertoire data, information on donor age, sex, ethnicity and CMV serostatus was compiled. Along with the approximately 700-subject first cohort, a separate validation cohort of over a hundred different subjects was used. The number of donors typed differed by locus, with 629-630 for A, B, C, DRB1 and DQB1, roughly 520 for DQA1, 600 to 610 for DPA1, and approximately 470 for DPB1. Every repertoire in the discovery cohort had been generated on one and the same sequencing platform. Because of strong linkage in the cohort, roughly 5 DR-DQ haplotypes were treated as single units for association and clustering.

This clone came up a few times. Its antigen is not yet known. One base away there is no much larger clone; base qualities are not given. The library came from the immunoSEQ multiplex PCR assay. A mixture of 60 forward primers for TCR Vbeta segments and 13 reverse primers for TCR Jbeta segments was used in the multiplex PCR. The CDR3 region of rearranged TCR beta genes was amplified from genomic DNA with a multiplex PCR assay. Amplified TCR beta libraries were sequenced as 87-base-pair reads on the Illumina HiSeq System. Per the source publication's procedure: Across the 500 to 750 repertoires, a later analysis counted some 80 million unique TCR beta chains, roughly 11 million of which were shared by at least two donors. To remove PCR and sequencing errors, raw reads were error-corrected and collapsed into unique sequences using a nearest-neighbor algorithm that merged closely related sequences. CDR3 sequences were aligned to IMGT reference sequences to assign V, D and J gene segments. Each retained sequence needed at least a six-nucleotide match to both a V gene segment and a J gene segment. A rearrangement was called productive if the CDR3 had no stop codons and remained in frame with V and J, and every other rearrangement was called non-productive. CDR3 was defined by IMGT convention, running from the second conserved V-encoded cysteine to the conserved J-encoded phenylalanine. The earlier analysis of about 640 of the donors excluded any sequence lacking an unambiguous match to a single V gene segment. An earlier analysis of approximately 590 of the donors called V segments functional above 56.7% productive rearrangements and segregating when the between-donor standard deviation exceeded 5%. A statistical classification framework was built to diagnose cytomegalovirus status from the catalog of TCR beta chain sequences. V and J gene assignment, in a later analysis, came from comparing TCR nucleotide sequences with IMGT/GENE-DB human TR gene sequences. In a later analysis, CDR3 sequences and most-parsimonious VDJ recombination scenarios were assigned using the TCRdist pipeline. In a later analysis, every TCR beta chain was defined by the combination of its CDR3 amino acid sequence and its V-gene family, and reads without a unique V-gene family were dropped. As a way to deal with suspected cross-contamination and a sequencing artifact, a later analysis dropped 450 to 700 nucleotide sequences that were highly shared and had low generation probability. For each public chain, a later analysis derived a clonal expansion index from normalized ranks of inferred template counts within each repertoire. In a later analysis, generation probabilities were computed using a VDJ recombination model fitted to out-of-frame rearrangements, and the results were checked against IGoR. In a later analysis, TCR-TCR, TCR-HLA and TCR-CMV co-occurrence was scored with hypergeometric tests, and a repertoire-size bias correction was applied to TCR pairs. To estimate false discovery rates, a later analysis permuted the HLA or CMV assignments 20 times. In a later analysis, co-occurring TCRs were grouped using DBSCAN, and TCRdist sequence similarity was added for clustering within HLA-allele-positive subsets. Repertoires with fewer than 30,000 or more than 120,000 public chains, plus five repertoires with anomalous nucleotide sharing, were excluded from co-occurrence clustering. Entries here come from immuneACCESS through TCRdb and include only in-frame sequences with V and J called. Some clones fail to appear in such tables; in the studies checked, an unresolved V gene covers under half of the shortfall, and the cause of the remainder is unknown. D and trimming come from the DNA, and the V and J calls and clone size come from that table. Recorded for this sample are about 110,000 clones; 69% of them occurred a single time. The ten largest account for 5.4% of the sample.

What the study reported, not specific to this receptor: Because some donors lacked HLA typing at each locus, the association tests relied only on the typed subset. A later genetic analysis associated a missense DCLRE1C variant with V-gene and J-gene trimming of TCR beta chains, and an independent cohort replicated the association. In a later analysis, HLA-associated TCR beta chains showed more clonal expansion and lower generation probabilities than non-associated chains that were equally common. According to a later analysis, TCR association rates differed among HLA loci, with DRB1 alleles showing the most associated TCRs and HLA-C alleles showing the fewest. According to the authors, the approach could potentially be generalized to other disease states and immunological phenotypes. Assigning TCR associations to individual alleles was difficult when HLA alleles, especially DR and DQ, strongly co-occurred. Some IMGT-functional V segments, including TRBV6-2 and TRBV6-3, could not be distinguished by the 87-base-pair reads and were therefore excluded. In a later genetic analysis, fewer N-insertions in productive TCRs were reported among donors in an Asian-associated ancestry cluster than the 666-donor mean. A cluster of highly shared sequence variants was judged likely to represent a technical artifact of the sequencing pipeline. According to a later analysis, parvovirus B19, influenza, CMV and Epstein-Barr virus appeared linked to several top co-occurrence clusters. In vitro tests confirmed that a few of the cytomegalovirus-associated TCR beta chains recognize cytomegalovirus antigens. Roughly uniform sequencing depth across donors was assumed in presence/absence analyses, although this assumption may not hold. Broadly in line with IMGT annotations, most TCR beta V segments showed up in productive rearrangements about 90% or about 30% of the time in an earlier analysis of about 500 of the donors. The classifier was reported to diagnose cytomegalovirus status with high specificity and sensitivity in both the original and validation cohorts. In a later analysis, most CMV-associated TCR beta chains were found to appear HLA-restricted, with HLA associations seemingly driven largely by CMV exposure. In the study, about 150 TCR beta chains were listed as associated with cytomegalovirus. A further reported finding was that TCR beta sequences accurately predicted the HLA-A and HLA-B alleles for most subjects in the first cohort. In this cohort, only TCR beta chains were sequenced, and detectable features were limited by the absence of alpha or paired-chain data. Correlated functional status among segregating V segments might reflect linkage disequilibrium, but an unknown experimental factor could not be ruled out. In a later analysis, 15,000 to 20,000 TCR beta sequences were associated with specific HLA alleles at a false discovery rate of 0.05. The earlier analysis of some 560 of the donors excluded 15 to 20 rarely observed V segments, including chromosome 9 orphons, because counts were too low. CMV serostatus was the only immune exposure information available for the cohort. Across donors, most TCR sequences were observed very rarely, whereas some public TCRs were present in many individuals.

Inclusive of the bounding cysteine and phenylalanine, the CDR3 is 15 residues long. CDR3 DNA only is kept here, 45 bases in frame from base 1. The germline ends are 8 bases apart after V is trimmed by 0 bases and J by 0 bases. CDR1 and CDR2 are read off the germline V gene (reference sequence) as GTSNPN and SVGIG. The cohort consisted of hundreds of healthy bone marrow donors. At the time of sampling, all cohort members were nominally healthy, though unrecorded immune exposures were likely present. The donor tested CMV seropositive, placing the donor among the 290 or so seropositive members of the cohort. Each donor provided a peripheral blood sample, and peripheral blood mononuclear cells were used for TCR beta sequencing. Genomic DNA was extracted from the blood cell samples with the Qiagen DNeasy Blood Extraction Kit.

The source is a woman in her 70s in good health and CMV-seropositive. Specimen: PBMCs. Recombination linked TRBV30 to TRBJ2-2, and perhaps TRBD1 as D gene, on 6 matching bases. The CDR3 protein sequence reads: CAWSVAGANTGELFF. Here is the DNA: TGTGCCTGGAGTGTAGCAGGGGCGAACACCGGGGAGCTGTTTTTT.